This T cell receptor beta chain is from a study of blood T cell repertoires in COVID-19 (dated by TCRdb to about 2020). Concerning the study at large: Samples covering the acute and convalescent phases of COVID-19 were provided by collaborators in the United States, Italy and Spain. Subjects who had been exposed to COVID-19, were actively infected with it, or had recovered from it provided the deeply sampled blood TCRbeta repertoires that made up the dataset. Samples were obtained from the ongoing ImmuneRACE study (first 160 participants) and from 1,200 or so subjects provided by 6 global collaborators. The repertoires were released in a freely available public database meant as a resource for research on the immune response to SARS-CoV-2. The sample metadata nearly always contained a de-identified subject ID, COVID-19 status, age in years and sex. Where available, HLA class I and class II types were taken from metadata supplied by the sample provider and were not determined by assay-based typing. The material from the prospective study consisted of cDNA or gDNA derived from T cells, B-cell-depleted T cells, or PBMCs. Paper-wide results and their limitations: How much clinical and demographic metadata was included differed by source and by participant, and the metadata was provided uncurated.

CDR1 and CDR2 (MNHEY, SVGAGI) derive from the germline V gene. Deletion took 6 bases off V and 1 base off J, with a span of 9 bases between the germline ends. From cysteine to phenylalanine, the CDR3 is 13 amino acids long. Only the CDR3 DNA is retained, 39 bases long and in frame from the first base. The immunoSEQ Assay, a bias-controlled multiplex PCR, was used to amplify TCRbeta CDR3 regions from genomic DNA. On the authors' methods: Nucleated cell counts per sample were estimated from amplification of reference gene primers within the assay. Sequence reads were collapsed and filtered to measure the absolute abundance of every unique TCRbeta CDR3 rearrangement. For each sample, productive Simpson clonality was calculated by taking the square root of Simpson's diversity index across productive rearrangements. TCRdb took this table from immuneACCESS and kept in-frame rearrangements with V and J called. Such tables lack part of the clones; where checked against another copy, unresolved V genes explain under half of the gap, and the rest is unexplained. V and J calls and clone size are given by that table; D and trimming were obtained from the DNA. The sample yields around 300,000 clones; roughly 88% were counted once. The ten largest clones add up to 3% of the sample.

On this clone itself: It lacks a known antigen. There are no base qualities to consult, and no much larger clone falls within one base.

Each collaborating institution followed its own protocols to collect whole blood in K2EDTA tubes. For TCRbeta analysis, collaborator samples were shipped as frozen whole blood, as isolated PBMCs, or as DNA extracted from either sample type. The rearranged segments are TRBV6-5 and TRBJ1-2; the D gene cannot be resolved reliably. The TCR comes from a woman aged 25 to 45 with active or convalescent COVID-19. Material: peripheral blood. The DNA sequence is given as TGTGCCAGCAGGAACAGTCTTAACTATGGCTACACCTTC. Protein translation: CASRNSLNYGYTF.